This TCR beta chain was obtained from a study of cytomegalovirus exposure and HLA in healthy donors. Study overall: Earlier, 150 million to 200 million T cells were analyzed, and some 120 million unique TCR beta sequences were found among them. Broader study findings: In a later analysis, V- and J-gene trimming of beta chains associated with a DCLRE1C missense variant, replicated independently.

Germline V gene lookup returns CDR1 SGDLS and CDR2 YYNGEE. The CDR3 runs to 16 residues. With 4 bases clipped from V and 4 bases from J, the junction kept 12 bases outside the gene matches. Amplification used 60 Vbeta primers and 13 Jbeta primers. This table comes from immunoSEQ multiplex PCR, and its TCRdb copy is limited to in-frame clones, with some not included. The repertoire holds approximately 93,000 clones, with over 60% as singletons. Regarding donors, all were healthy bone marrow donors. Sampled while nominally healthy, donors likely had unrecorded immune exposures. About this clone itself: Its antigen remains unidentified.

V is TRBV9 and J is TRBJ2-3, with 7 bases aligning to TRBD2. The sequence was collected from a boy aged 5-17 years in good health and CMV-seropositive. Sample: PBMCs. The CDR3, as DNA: TGTGCCAGCAGCACCCGGGCGGGAGAGGTGGCAGATACGCAGTATTTT. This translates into CASSTRAGEVADTQYF.